The 28 T cell receptor beta chains below were found in one sample sequenced in a study of T cells in localized non-small cell lung cancer. Sequencing was performed with immunoSEQ multiplex PCR; in TCRdb, only in-frame clones are kept and a portion is missing. The profile shows about 59,000 clones, roughly 90% of them singletons. The specimen comprised peripheral blood, sampled before any cancer treatment. The receptor source for this set is a man between 40 and 75 years old with stage I lung adenocarcinoma.

The chain is built from TRBV30 and TRBJ2-5, with 9 bases fitting TRBD2. The germline CDR1 and CDR2 sequences are GTSNPN and SVGIG (reference sequence). The CDR3 spans 14 residues. With V trimmed by 5 bases and J by 2 bases, 6 bases remained unmatched. The DNA for the CDR3 is TGTGCCTGGCAAGGGACTAGCTGGCAAGAGACCCAGTACTTC. Its protein is CAWQGTSWQETQYF.

The rearrangement uses TRBV6-1 and TRBJ1-2; 9 bases are a match to TRBD1. The CDR3 is 15 amino acids. With V trimmed by 2 bases and J by 3 bases, 4 bases remained unmatched. Germline V gene sequence: CDR1 MNHNS, CDR2 SASEGT. The DNA of the CDR3 is TGTGCCAGCAGTGAACAGACAGGGGGATACTATGGCTACACCTTC. Residues: CASSEQTGGYYGYTF.

The chain couples TRBV28 to TRBJ1-1; weak D call: TRBD1 (6 bases). Germline CDR1 and CDR2: MDHEN and SYDVKM. CDR3 length: 14 residues. Trimming removed 2 bases at V and 4 bases at J, with 11 bases between. The CDR3 reads CASSLTGTITEAFF. Written as DNA, the CDR3 is TGTGCCAGCAGTTTAACAGGGACGATCACTGAAGCTTTCTTT.

This chain uses TRBV5-1 with TRBJ2-7, with 11 bases aligning to TRBD2. The CDR3 spans 16 residues. The V and J ends lost 4 bases and 3 bases, in that order; junction bases with no gene match: 9. In germline, CDR1 is SGHRS, CDR2 YFSETQ. The CDR3 DNA reads TGCGCCAGCAGCGGGTCGACTAGCGGGAAGGTCTACGAGCAGTACTTC. It yields the protein CASSGSTSGKVYEQYF.

The J gene is TRBJ2-7, the V gene TRBV5-5, with D perhaps matching TRBD1 or TRBD2 (5 bases each). The germline CDR1 and CDR2 sequences are SGHKS and YYEKEE (reference sequence). V lost 2 bases, J lost 7 bases, and 16 bases lay in between. This CDR3 has 14 amino acids. Here the CDR3 reads CASSFGTAIGEQYF. Written as DNA, the CDR3 is TGTGCCAGCAGCTTTGGGACCGCCATTGGGGAGCAGTACTTC.

The V gene is TRBV28, the J gene TRBJ2-4, with 8 bases fitting TRBD2. CDR1 and CDR2 (germline): MDHEN, SYDVKM. This CDR3 spans 16 amino acids. Trimming took 6 bases from V and 1 from J; bases not matched to a gene: 8. Here the CDR3 reads CASRGGGGLAKNIQYF. CDR3 nucleotide sequence: TGTGCCAGCAGGGGAGGCGGGGGGCTCGCCAAAAACATTCAGTACTTC.

The chain combines TRBV6-4 with TRBJ2-2; D may be TRBD2 (6 bases). The CDR3 consists of 17 residues. Germline-derived CDR1 and CDR2 are MRHNA and SNTAGT. V was cut by 0 bases and J by 1 base, with 12 bases left in between. As DNA, the CDR3 is TGTGCCAGCAGTGACTCGGGGTCTAGCGAGAACACCGGGGAGCTGTTTTTT. This codes for CASSDSGSSENTGELFF.

CDR3 coding DNA: TGTGCCAGCAGCTCGGGCGTAAGCACAGATACGCAGTATTTT. This gives the protein CASSSGVSTDTQYF. This chain links TRBV9 with TRBJ2-3; D is ambiguous. Germline-derived CDR1 and CDR2 are SGDLS and YYNGEE. CDR3 size: 14 residues. Trimming pared 4 bases from V and 0 bases from J, leaving 9 bases between.

The chain carries TRBV6-5 and TRBJ2-2; D is undetermined. The V gene lost 6 bases and the J gene lost 4 bases, with 9 bases spanning the gap. This CDR3 spans 13 amino acids. From germline, CDR1 is MNHEY and CDR2 SVGAGI. For the CDR3, the DNA is TGTGCCAGCAGAATGCCGAGCACCGGGGAGCTGTTTTTT. Amino acids: CASRMPSTGELFF.

V usage is TRBV5-4 and J usage is TRBJ1-2, with D uncertain. The CDR3 sequence is 17 residues long. Trimming took 2 bases from V and 0 from J, leaving 17 bases between them. The germline V gene has CDR1 SGHNT and CDR2 YYREEE (reference sequence). The CDR3 DNA sequence: TGTGCCAGCAGCTTTCGAGGCCGGGCTACCGCTAACTATGGCTACACCTTC. It encodes CASSFRGRATANYGYTF.

V gene TRBV7-8 combines with J gene TRBJ1-5; tentatively, D is TRBD1 (5 bases). Germline lookup yields CDR1 SGHVS and CDR2 FQNEAQ. Trimming removed 5 bases at V and 3 bases at J, with 14 bases between. The CDR3 runs to 15 residues. CDR3 sequence (DNA): TGTGCCAGCAGCACCCGGGACGTAAACAATCAGCCCCAGCATTTT. This encodes CASSTRDVNNQPQHF.

The count of this clone is one. The V gene is TRBV4-2, the J gene TRBJ2-1; 9 positions match TRBD2. The germline CDR1 and CDR2 sequences are LGHNA and YNFKEQ. With 4 bases clipped from V and 3 bases from J, the junction kept 4 bases outside the gene matches. The CDR3 totals 15 residues. CDR3 sequence: CASSLQAGGYNEQFF. DNA of the CDR3: TGTGCCAGCAGCCTCCAAGCGGGAGGCTACAATGAGCAGTTCTTC.

This clone was counted a few times. The chain recombines TRBV18 with TRBJ1-6, with TRBD1 as a possible D gene (5 bases). With 6 bases removed from V and 6 bases from J, the gap between germline ends came to 18 bases. Germline CDR1 reads KGHSH; CDR2 reads LQKENI. The length of the CDR3 is 16 residues. The CDR3 sequence: CASSPTIPGGNSPLHF. The CDR3 DNA reads as TGTGCCAGCTCGCCTACAATTCCGGGGGGTAATTCACCCCTCCACTTT.

The gene calls are TRBV15 and TRBJ2-7; no firm D call. CDR1 LNHNV and CDR2 YYDKDF come from the germline V gene (reference sequence). This CDR3 is built from 13 residues. V dropped 0 bases and J dropped 11 bases, with 14 bases sitting between them. CDR3 loop: CATSRDQAAEEYF. CDR3 bases: TGTGCCACCAGCAGAGATCAGGCGGCTGAGGAGTACTTC.

Only one count was recorded for this clone. In DNA form, the CDR3 reads TGTGCCAGCAGTGTTGAGCGGGCCTTAAGGGGCAATGAGCAGTTCTTC. It encodes CASSVERALRGNEQFF. The J gene is TRBJ2-1, the V gene TRBV6-1; a weak D match, TRBD2 (6 bases). Per the germline V gene, CDR1 is MNHNS and CDR2 is SASEGT. The CDR3 contains 16 residues. V lost 4 bases and J lost 6, with 19 bases in between.

The J gene is TRBJ1-1, the V gene TRBV30; D remains ambiguous. The CDR3 is made up of 15 amino acids. V lost 1 base, J lost 0 bases, and 12 bases lay in between. CDR1 is GTSNPN and CDR2 is SVGIG in the germline V gene (reference sequence). The CDR3 DNA reads as TGTGCCTGGAGTGAGACCCGCGCGCTGAACACTGAAGCTTTCTTT. Its protein is CAWSETRALNTEAFF.

The gene calls are TRBV14 and TRBJ1-2; no clear D. The germline CDR1 and CDR2 sequences are SGHDN and FVKESK. The CDR3 extends over 15 amino acids. Trimming took off 3 bases at V and 3 bases at J, with 14 bases between the two ends. CDR3 amino acids: CASSQYPGYDYGYTF. The CDR3 nucleotides read TGTGCCAGCAGCCAGTATCCGGGGTACGACTATGGCTACACCTTC.

The V gene is TRBV11-3, the J gene TRBJ2-1; no clear D. V lost 1 base to trimming and J lost 12 bases, with 7 bases between them. This CDR3 region has 11 residues. Germline CDR1 is SGHNT and CDR2 is YENEEA. The CDR3 region has the DNA TGTGCCAGCAGCTTAGGTGCCAGGCAGTTCTTC. This encodes CASSLGARQFF. The whole variable domain, filled in from reference TRBV11-3 and TRBJ2-1, reads EAGVVQSPRYKIIEKKQPVAFWCNPISGHNTLYWYLQNLGQGPELLIRYENEEAVDDSQLPKDRFSAERLKGVDSTLKIQPAELGDSAVYLCASSLGARQFFGPGTRLTVL.

This clone has a handful of counts. The rearrangement joins TRBV6-5 to TRBJ2-6, with 12 bases matching TRBD1. J was trimmed by 4 bases and V by 4 bases; bases with no gene match: 2. Germline CDR1 reads MNHEY; CDR2 reads SVGAGI. The CDR3 is 16 residues long. CDR3 DNA sequence: TGTGCCAGCAGTTCGGGACAGGGGGCGGGGGCCAACGTCCTGACTTTC. It codes for CASSSGQGAGANVLTF.

The DNA for the CDR3 is TGTGCCTGGAGTAACGAGGTAGTCCTGACTTTC. Protein product: CAWSNEVVLTF. This chain joins TRBV30 and TRBJ2-6, with unresolved D. The CDR3 contains 11 residues. The germline CDR1 and CDR2 sequences are GTSNPN and SVGIG (reference sequence). V was pared by 2 bases and J by 13 bases, with 9 bases between.

The V and J genes are TRBV5-1 and TRBJ1-1; TRBD1 matches 8 bases. V dropped 0 bases and J dropped 0; count of bases not matched to a gene: 4. CDR1 is SGHRS, CDR2 YFSETQ, per germline. The CDR3 runs to 16 residues. The CDR3 sequence is CASSLGTGRLNTEAFF. Here the CDR3 DNA reads TGCGCCAGCAGCTTGGGGACAGGGCGGTTGAACACTGAAGCTTTCTTT.

J is TRBJ2-5 and V is TRBV7-8, with D perhaps matching TRBD1 (7 bases). Trimming took off 4 bases at V and 5 bases at J, with 32 bases between the two ends. Per germline, CDR1 SGHVS and CDR2 FQNEAQ. The CDR3 covers 20 residues. CDR3 sequence (DNA): TGTGCCAGCAGCTGGAGGGGTGGACAGGCCAAGGGTCGTCTTTGGGAGACCCAGTACTTC. Protein sequence: CASSWRGGQAKGRLWETQYF.

The chain links TRBV5-1 to TRBJ1-3; perhaps TRBD1 as D (6 bases). CDR3 length: 15 residues. CDR1 is SGHRS, CDR2 YFSETQ, per germline. With 5 bases removed from V and 6 bases from J, the gap between germline ends came to 18 bases. CDR3 bases: TGCGCCAGCAGACCCCTTGGGGGGCCTGAAAACACCATATATTTT. Translated, it gives CASRPLGGPENTIYF.

A single count supports this clone. This sequence joins TRBV2 and TRBJ1-3; D gene uncertain. There are 16 residues in the CDR3. CDR1 SNHLY and CDR2 FYNNEI come from the germline V gene. V lost 1 base, J lost 0 bases, and 10 bases lay in between. This CDR3 reads CASSEDGRYSGNTIYF. In nucleotides, the CDR3 is TGTGCCAGCAGTGAAGATGGGAGGTACTCTGGAAACACCATATATTTT.

The rearrangement joins TRBV18 to TRBJ2-6; D unclear. Germline-derived CDR1 and CDR2 are KGHSH and LQKENI. The CDR3 spans 15 residues. Trimming cost V 0 bases and J 0 bases, with 3 bases left between them. The DNA for the CDR3 is TGTGCCAGCTCACCACCTAACTCTGGGGCCAACGTCCTGACTTTC. Translating gives CASSPPNSGANVLTF.

This rearrangement joins TRBV6-5 to TRBJ2-1; weak D call: TRBD2 (6 bases). V lost 0 bases and J lost 2, with 11 bases in between. From germline, CDR1 is MNHEY and CDR2 SVGAGI. This CDR3 comprises 16 residues. This CDR3 reads CASSYSTGAAYNEQFF. The CDR3 nucleotides are TGTGCCAGCAGTTACTCGACGGGAGCAGCCTACAATGAGCAGTTCTTC.

V and J are TRBV10-1 and TRBJ1-4; possibly TRBD1 for D (6 bases). Between the trimmed V and J ends, which lost 0 bases and 7 bases, there was a span of 21 bases. The germline CDR1 and CDR2 sequences are WNHNN and SYGVQD (reference sequence). This CDR3 spans 18 amino acids. This CDR3 reads CASSESPVRGGRLEKLFF. The CDR3 bases are TGCGCCAGCAGTGAGTCCCCCGTCCGGGGGGGGCGCCTTGAAAAACTGTTTTTT.

The CDR3 protein is CASSPGPSPDTQYF. The CDR3 DNA reads TGTGCCAGCAGCCCCGGGCCTTCCCCAGATACGCAGTATTTT. The rearrangement uses TRBV11-2 and TRBJ2-3, with D unresolved. The germline V gene has CDR1 SGHAT and CDR2 FQNNGV. V was trimmed by 5 bases and J by 4 bases, leaving 13 bases between them. The CDR3 runs 14 residues.